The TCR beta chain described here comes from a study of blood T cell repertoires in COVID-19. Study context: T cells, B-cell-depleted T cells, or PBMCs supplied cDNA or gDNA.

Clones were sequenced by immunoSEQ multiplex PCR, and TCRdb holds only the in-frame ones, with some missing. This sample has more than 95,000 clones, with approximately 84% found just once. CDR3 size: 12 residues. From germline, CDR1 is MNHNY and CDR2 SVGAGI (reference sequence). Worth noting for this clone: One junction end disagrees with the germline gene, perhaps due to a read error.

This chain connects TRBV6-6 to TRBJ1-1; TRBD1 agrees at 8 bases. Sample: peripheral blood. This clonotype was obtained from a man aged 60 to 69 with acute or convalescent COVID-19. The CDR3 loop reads CASEGGGDRLLF. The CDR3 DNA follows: TGTGCCTCCGAAGGGGGAGGGGACAGGCTGCTCTTT.